This T cell receptor beta chain was captured in a study of T cell clonotyping in hematopoietic cell transplantation (dated by TCRdb to the early 2020s). Context from the whole study: In the study, around 130 blood samples were gathered from approximately 35 consecutive transplant recipients and their related donors. Patients were recruited between September 2015 and January 2017 and followed until late 2020 or death.

Results the study describes overall, beyond this receptor: Only a small fraction of recipient repertoires overlapped donor repertoires, with over 97% appearing de novo at the given depth. After transplant, TCR diversity in recipients dropped, and pathologically expanded clonotypes climbed progressively between day 30 and day 180. The sample size was limited, and CD4 and CD8 repertoire contributions could not be separated because cells were not sorted. Inverse Simpson Index values from donors and from recipients before transplant predicted broader TCR repertoire diversity after transplant.

From cysteine to phenylalanine, the CDR3 is 15 amino acids long. Only CDR3 DNA remains: 45 bases, in frame from the first base. The germline V gene (reference sequence) sets CDR1 to GTSNPN and CDR2 to SVGIG. Trimming removed 5 bases from V and 0 bases from J, leaving 17 bases between the germline ends. Points on this clone: It has no known antigen specificity. One base away there is no much larger clone; base qualities are not given.

Taken with the paper, the label for time point translates to: 30 days after allo-HCT. Recipient blood was collected about 28 days before transplant and at days 30, 100 and 180 after transplant. Nuclei Lysis Solution was used to extract genomic DNA from fresh or cryopreserved unfractionated peripheral blood mononuclear cells. The immunoSEQ assay, a bias-controlled multiplex PCR with V- and J-specific primers, was used to amplify TCR beta CDR3 regions from genomic DNA. In a second PCR step, the CDR3 amplicons were tagged with a proprietary barcode plus Illumina adapter sequences. An Illumina MiSeq instrument was used for sequencing of the CDR3 libraries. The study's own analysis went as follows. Export and quality control were handled in immunoSEQ Analyzer 3.0, while downstream analyses relied on R Bioconductor and Immunarch. Only productive rearrangements within the normalized downsampled data set were used in the calculation of repertoire metrics. In the normalized cohort, clonotypes with more than 5 templates were defined as pathologically expanded. Repertoire diversity was measured with the Inverse Simpson Index. CMV-specificity analyses were carried out on the non-normalized data set to capture all clonotypes. The source is immuneACCESS, and TCRdb retained only in-frame sequences with V and J called. Part of the clones is not carried over; for the studies checked, unresolved V genes explain less than half of this, and the remainder is unexplained. That table gives V, J and clone size, and the DNA gave D and trimming. The sample has 2,500 to 3,500 clones on record, around 60% of them singletons. In total, the top ten clones hold roughly 20% of the sample.

The rearranged segments are TRBV30 and TRBJ2-7; a tentative D match to TRBD1 spans 6 bases. This receptor was taken from a female patient between 30 and 45 years old who had an allogeneic stem cell transplant, so T cells may come from the graft donor. Some clones in this sample may be carry-over from other donors' samples. The sequencing used peripheral blood mononuclear cells, collected 30 days after allogeneic stem cell transplant. The nucleotide sequence is given as TGTGCCTGGCAAGAATGGGACACCGGCTCCTACGAGCAGTACTTC. Its protein product is CAWQEWDTGSYEQYF.